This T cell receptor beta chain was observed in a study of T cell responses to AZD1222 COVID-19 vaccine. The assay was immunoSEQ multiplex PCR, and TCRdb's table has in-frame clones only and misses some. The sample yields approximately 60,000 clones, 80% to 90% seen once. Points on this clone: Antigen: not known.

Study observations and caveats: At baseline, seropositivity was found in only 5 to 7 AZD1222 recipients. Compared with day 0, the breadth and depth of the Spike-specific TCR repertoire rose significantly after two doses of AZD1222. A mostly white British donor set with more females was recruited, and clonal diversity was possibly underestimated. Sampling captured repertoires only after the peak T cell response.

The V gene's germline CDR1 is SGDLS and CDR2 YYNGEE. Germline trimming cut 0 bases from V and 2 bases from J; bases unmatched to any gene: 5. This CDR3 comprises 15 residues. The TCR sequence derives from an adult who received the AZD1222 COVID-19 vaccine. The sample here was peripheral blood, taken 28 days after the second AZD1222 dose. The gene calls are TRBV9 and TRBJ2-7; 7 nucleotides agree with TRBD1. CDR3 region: CASSVGDSATYEQYF. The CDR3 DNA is TGTGCCAGCAGCGTAGGGGACAGCGCTACCTACGAGCAGTACTTC.